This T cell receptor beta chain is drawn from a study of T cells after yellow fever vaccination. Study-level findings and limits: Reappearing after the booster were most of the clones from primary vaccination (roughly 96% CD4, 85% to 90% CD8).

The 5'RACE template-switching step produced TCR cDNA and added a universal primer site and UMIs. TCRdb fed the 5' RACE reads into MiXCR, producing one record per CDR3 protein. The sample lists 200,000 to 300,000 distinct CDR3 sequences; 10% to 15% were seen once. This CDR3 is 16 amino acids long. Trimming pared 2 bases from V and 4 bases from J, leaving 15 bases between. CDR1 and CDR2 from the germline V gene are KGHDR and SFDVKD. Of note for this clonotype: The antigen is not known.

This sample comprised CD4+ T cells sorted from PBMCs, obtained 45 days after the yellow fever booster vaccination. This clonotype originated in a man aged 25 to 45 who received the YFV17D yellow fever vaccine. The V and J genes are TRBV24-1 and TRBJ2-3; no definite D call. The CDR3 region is CATSDSSGFGADTQYF. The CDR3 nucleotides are TGTGCCACCAGTGATTCATCAGGATTTGGCGCAGATACGCAGTATTTT.